This paragraph reports one T cell receptor beta chain. It was with unique molecular identifiers that the TCRbeta library was prepared. TCRdb re-derived calls from the PCR reads in MiXCR, one entry per CDR3 protein. The sample consists of 600,000 to 700,000 distinct CDR3 sequences, around 17% of them appearing once. The data were taken from a study of T-cell reconstitution after alpha-beta-depleted transplantation in children. Germline values: CDR1 SGHRS, CDR2 YFSETQ. Trimming took 9 bases from V and 6 from J, leaving 19 bases between them. The CDR3 spans 13 residues. The chain uses TRBV5-1 and TRBJ2-7; D is possibly TRBD1 (6 bases). The sequencing here drew on PBMCs from the stem cell graft donor, taken from the stem cell graft. The sequence came from a human donor who donated a stem cell graft to a child with acute myeloid leukemia. The CDR3 loop reads CATAFRTGLEQYF. The CDR3 DNA reads as TGCGCCACCGCCTTCAGAACAGGGCTCGAGCAGTACTTC.